The entry below gives a single T cell receptor beta chain sequence along with its context. Its specificity is not known. The CDR3 spans 15 residues. This entry is derived from a study of T cell responses to AZD1222 COVID-19 vaccine. Study observations and caveats: Nearly half of unique spike-specific TCRs reportedly avoided B.1.351 and B.1.1.7 mutated regions. Donors were chiefly white British, with a greater number of females, and clonal diversity was perhaps underestimated.

Produced via immunoSEQ multiplex PCR; TCRdb's table is partial and in-frame only. The sample yields approximately 50,000 clones, about 87% seen once. This TCR was recovered from an adult in good health. J is TRBJ1-1 and V is TRBV7-5. TRBV7-5 is annotated as a pseudogene. The material was peripheral blood, obtained on day 0 of AZD1222 vaccination. CDR3 sequence: CVRSLGRGLNTEAFF. The CDR3 DNA follows: TGTGTCAGAAGCTTAGGGCGGGGCCTGAACACTGAAGCTTTCTTT.